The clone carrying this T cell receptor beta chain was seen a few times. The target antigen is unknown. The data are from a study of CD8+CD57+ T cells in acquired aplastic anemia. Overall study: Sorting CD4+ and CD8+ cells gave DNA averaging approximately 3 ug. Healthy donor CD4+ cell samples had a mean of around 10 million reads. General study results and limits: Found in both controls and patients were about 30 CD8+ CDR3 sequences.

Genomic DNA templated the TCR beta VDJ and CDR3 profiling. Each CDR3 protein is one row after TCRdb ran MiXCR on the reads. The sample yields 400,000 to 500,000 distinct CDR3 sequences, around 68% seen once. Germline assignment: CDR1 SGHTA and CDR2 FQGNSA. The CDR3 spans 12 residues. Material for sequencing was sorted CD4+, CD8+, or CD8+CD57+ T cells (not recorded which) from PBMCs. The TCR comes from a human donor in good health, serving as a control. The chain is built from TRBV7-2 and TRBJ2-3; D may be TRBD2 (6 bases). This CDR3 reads CAKGTSTDTQYF. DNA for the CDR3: TGTGCGAAGGGGACTAGCACAGATACGCAGTATTTT. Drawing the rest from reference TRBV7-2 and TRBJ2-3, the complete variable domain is GAGVSQSPSNKVTEKGKDVELRCDPISGHTALYWYRQSLGQGLEFLIYFQGNSAPDKSGLPSDRFSAERTGGSVSTLTIQRTQQEDSAVYLCAKGTSTDTQYFGPGTRLTVL.